The TCR beta chain described here comes from a study of type 1 regulatory T cells. Whole-study context: This in vitro CD4 product, T-allo10, is enriched for Tr1 cells and alloantigen-specific.

MiXCR was run by TCRdb on the reads, yielding one entry per CDR3 protein. The sample has approximately 25,000 distinct CDR3 sequences; less than 50% are singletons. The CDR3 has 14 amino acids. V lost 5 bases, J lost 11 bases, and 14 bases stayed unmatched. To note about this clonotype: Its specificity is not known.

This chain joins TRBV12-3 or TRBV12-4 and TRBJ1-1; 7 nucleotides align to TRBD1. This sequence originates from a human donor in good health. The sample was cultured T cells, either the whole culture or a sorted T cell fraction (not recorded which). The chain's CDR3 is CASSLSDRKNGAFF. CDR3 nucleotides: TGTGCCAGCAGTCTGTCGGACAGGAAAAATGGGGCTTTCTTT.